These 13 T cell receptor beta chains came from one sample sequenced in a study of post-analysis software for immune sequencing data. Study-level results: TRBV5-6, TRBV5-1 and TRBV20-1 belonged to a set of about five TRBV segments that were more frequent in patients than controls.

Antigens of these TCRs are unknown. Sequencing libraries made from TCR beta cDNA carried unique molecular identifiers. TCRdb reprocessed the PCR reads with MiXCR, giving one entry per CDR3 protein. The data show approximately 360,000 distinct CDR3 sequences, around 37% seen once. Sequenced sample: blood. These receptors came from a girl aged 5 to 17 with multiple sclerosis.

The rearrangement uses TRBV29-1 and TRBJ2-3; TRBD1 agrees at 9 bases. Germline loops: CDR1 SQVTM, CDR2 ANQGSEA. This CDR3 is built from 12 residues. The CDR3: CRDRGSTDTQYF. In DNA form, the CDR3 reads TGCAGAGACAGGGGGAGCACAGATACGCAGTATTTT.

The rearrangement joins TRBV18 to TRBJ1-1, with 8 bases lining up with TRBD1. Germline assignment: CDR1 KGHSH and CDR2 LQKENI. The CDR3 sequence is 15 residues long. Trimming cost V 5 bases and J 0 bases; bases outside gene matches: 5. This chain's CDR3 is CASSWRTGMNTEAFF. The CDR3 bases are TGTGCCAGCTCATGGAGGACAGGGATGAACACTGAAGCTTTCTTT.

The gene calls are TRBV2 and TRBJ2-3, with 10 bases lining up with TRBD2. Germline CDR1 SNHLY, CDR2 FYNNEI. The CDR3 sequence is 15 residues long. Trimming took 6 bases from V and 4 from J; bases not matched to a gene: 7. The DNA for the CDR3 is TGTGCCAGCAGCGCCGGGACTAGCGACGCAGATACGCAGTATTTT. Translating it yields CASSAGTSDADTQYF.

This clonotype showed up just a few times. The chain links TRBV4-1 to TRBJ2-7; D is unclear. Trimming took off 3 bases at V and 0 bases at J, with 9 bases between the two ends. This CDR3 is 14 amino acids long. Germline V CDR1 and CDR2: MGHRA, YSYEKL. DNA of the CDR3: TGCGCCAGCAGCCAGGGTGAGAGCTCCTACGAGCAGTACTTC. Translated: CASSQGESSYEQYF.

For this clonotype: Possible read error: a much larger clone is one base away. In nucleotides, the CDR3 is TGCAGTGCTAGTAGGGGACTAGGGGGAGATACGCAGTATTTT. Amino acid sequence: CSASRGLGGDTQYF. The chain combines TRBV20-1 with TRBJ2-3; TRBD2 aligns across 8 bases. The germline V gene has CDR1 DFQATT and CDR2 SNEGSKA (reference sequence). This CDR3 is 14 amino acids long. V was clipped by 3 bases and J by 5 bases; unmatched bases: 7.

The rearrangement uses TRBV7-9 and TRBJ2-3; the D gene could be TRBD1 or TRBD2 (5 bases each). CDR3 length equals 16 residues. V dropped 0 bases and J dropped 6 bases, with 16 bases sitting between them. Germline lookup yields CDR1 SEHNR and CDR2 FQNEAQ (reference sequence). Here the CDR3 DNA reads TGTGCCAGCAGCTTAGCGCTCGGGGCAGACTTTGATACGCAGTATTTT. This codes for CASSLALGADFDTQYF.

The chain carries TRBV12-3 or TRBV12-4 and TRBJ1-1; D call uncertain. CDR3 length: 13 amino acids. Between the trimmed V and J ends, which lost 6 bases and 11 bases, there was a span of 19 bases. The CDR3 DNA is TGTGCCAGCAGCATAAGGGAGAACCAATGGGCTTTCTTT. This codes for CASSIRENQWAFF.

The chain uses TRBV7-2 and TRBJ1-4; D not certain. CDR3 length: 13 residues. Per germline, CDR1 SGHTA and CDR2 FQGNSA. V was cut by 1 base and J by 5 bases, with 5 bases left in between. CDR3 nucleotides: TGTGCCAGCAGCTTAGTTGACAATGAAAAACTGTTTTTT. Amino acids: CASSLVDNEKLFF.

This clonotype has more than one count but fewer than ten. The V gene is TRBV13, the J gene TRBJ2-3; tentatively, D is TRBD2 (6 bases). This CDR3 comprises 15 residues. Germline values: CDR1 PRHDT, CDR2 FYEKMQ (reference sequence). Trimming left V 0 bases short and J 4 bases short, with 11 bases between. CDR3 nucleotides: TGTGCCAGCAGCTTAGGGACGGGGGTAGCAGATACGCAGTATTTT. Translating it yields CASSLGTGVADTQYF.

The rearrangement joins TRBV30 to TRBJ2-1; 7 nucleotides line up with TRBD2. From germline, CDR1 is GTSNPN and CDR2 SVGIG (reference sequence). The V segment lost 2 bases and the J segment 2 bases; nucleotides outside the gene matches: 3. This CDR3 contains 14 residues. The CDR3 nucleotides read TGTGCCTGGAGTACAAGCGGGGCCTACAATGAGCAGTTCTTC. This translates into CAWSTSGAYNEQFF. Drawing the rest from reference TRBV30 and TRBJ2-1, the complete variable domain is SQTIHQWPATLVQPVGSPLSLECTVEGTSNPNLYWYRQAAGRGLQLLFYSVGIGQISSEVPQNLSASRPQDRQFILSSKKLLLSDSGFYLCAWSTSGAYNEQFFGPGTRLTVL.

This clonotype was recorded a few times. This chain joins TRBV7-9 and TRBJ1-2, with a weak D call TRBD1 (5 bases). The CDR3 sequence is 16 residues long. The V end was cut by 4 bases, the J end by 1 base, with 16 bases between. Germline CDR1 and CDR2: SEHNR and FQNEAQ (reference sequence). For the CDR3, the DNA is TGTGCCAGCAGCTGGCGGGGCAGCTACGATAACTATGGCTACACCTTC. Translated, it gives CASSWRGSYDNYGYTF.

The J gene is TRBJ2-1, the V gene TRBV4-1, with 9 positions matching TRBD2. Per germline, CDR1 MGHRA and CDR2 YSYEKL. The CDR3 length is 17 residues. Trimming at V came to 3 bases and at J to 1 base, leaving 7 bases not matched to a gene. The CDR3 is CASSHLVAGESYNEQFF. In nucleotides, the CDR3 is TGCGCCAGCAGCCATCTGGTAGCGGGGGAATCCTACAATGAGCAGTTCTTC.

This clonotype was seen many times. The chain has TRBV4-3 and TRBJ2-7; tentative D call: TRBD2 (6 bases). Trimming stripped 0 bases from V and 4 bases from J, with 10 bases between. The CDR3 loop spans 14 amino acids. Germline V gene sequence: CDR1 LGHNA, CDR2 YSLEER. The CDR3 sequence is CASSQDGGEYEQYF. CDR3 in DNA: TGCGCCAGCAGCCAAGATGGAGGGGAATACGAGCAGTACTTC.